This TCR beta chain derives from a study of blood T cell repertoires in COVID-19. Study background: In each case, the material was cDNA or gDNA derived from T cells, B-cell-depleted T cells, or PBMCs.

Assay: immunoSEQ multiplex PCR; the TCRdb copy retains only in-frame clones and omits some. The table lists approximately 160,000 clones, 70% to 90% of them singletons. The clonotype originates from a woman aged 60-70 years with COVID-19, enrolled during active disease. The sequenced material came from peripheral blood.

The CDR3 DNA is TGTGCCAGCAGCCAAGACCCCCCCCGGGGCTATGGCTACACCTTC. This gives the protein CASSQDPPRGYGYTF. The chain employs TRBV4-2 and TRBJ1-2; D uncertain. V shed 0 bases and J shed 4 bases, with 12 bases lying between them. Germline lookup yields CDR1 LGHNA and CDR2 YNFKEQ. This CDR3 is 15 amino acids long.